This is a list of T cell receptor beta chains from one sample in a study of shared clonotypes between healthy human individuals. Method: immunoSEQ multiplex PCR; TCRdb's copy keeps in-frame clones and lacks some. The sample records about 1,900,000 clones, about 95% being singletons. The sample was naive CD8+ T cells sorted from blood. The receptors derive from a young man in good health. Each CDR3 is given with its conserved first and last residue. The D gene is left open where the match is weak. Clone size is shown for a subset of rows, as once, few, many or a class of expanded clone.

length	D	V	size	J	DNA	CDR3
13	.	TRBV11-3	.	TRBJ2-2	TGTGCCAGCAGCGATCGACAGACCGGGGAGCTGTTTTTT	CASSDRQTGELFF
15	.	TRBV6-5	.	TRBJ1-4	TGTGCCAGCAGCCCTGGATGGGGGGCTAATGAAAAACTGTTTTTT	CASSPGWGANEKLFF
18	TRBD1	TRBV19	.	TRBJ1-2	TGTGCCAGTAGCCCATACCCGGGGGACAGCCTCGCTAACTATGGCTACACCTTC	CASSPYPGDSLANYGYTF
17	.	TRBV28	.	TRBJ2-1	TGTGCCAGCAGTTTAGAACCGGGACAAGGGAAAAACAATGAGCAGTTCTTC	CASSLEPGQGKNNEQFF
15	TRBD2	TRBV6-1	.	TRBJ2-1	TGTGCCAGCAGTGAAAGTGGCGGGGGGGCCCAAGAGCAGTTCTTC	CASSESGGGAQEQFF
14	TRBD1	TRBV27	.	TRBJ2-7	TGTGCCAGCAGTTCGACAGGGCGCTATGACGAGCAGTACTTC	CASSSTGRYDEQYF
15	TRBD1	TRBV7-9	.	TRBJ2-7	TGTGCCAGCAGCCGTGCCGGGACAGGGGAGTACGAGCAGTACTTC	CASSRAGTGEYEQYF
15	.	TRBV13	.	TRBJ2-3	TGTGCCAGCAGCTTGCAGGGCAGTTCCACAGATACGCAGTATTTT	CASSLQGSSTDTQYF
15	.	TRBV4-3	.	TRBJ2-7	TGCGCCAGCAGCCAAACCCAGGGGGGTCTCTACGAGCAGTACTTC	CASSQTQGGLYEQYF
16	.	TRBV7-3	.	TRBJ2-1	TGTGCCAGCAGCCTAGGGTATTTGGGTATTAACAATGAGCAGTTCTTC	CASSLGYLGINNEQFF
13	.	TRBV6-1	.	TRBJ2-7	TGTGCCAGCAGTGAACGCGGGGTCTACGAGCAGTACTTC	CASSERGVYEQYF
13	TRBD1	TRBV27	.	TRBJ2-7	TGTGCCAGCAGGGGACAGGGGGCGAACGAGCAGTACTTC	CASRGQGANEQYF
14	.	TRBV28	.	TRBJ1-5	TGTGCCAGCAGTTTCAGGGACAGCAATCAGCCCCAGCATTTT	CASSFRDSNQPQHF
15	TRBD1	TRBV9	.	TRBJ2-5	TGTGCCAGCAGCGTAGCGACAGGGGGGAGGGAGACCCAGTACTTC	CASSVATGGRETQYF
15	TRBD1	TRBV12-5	.	TRBJ1-1	TGTGCTAGTGGTTTATTTACAGGGGGCGGCACTGAAGCTTTCTTT	CASGLFTGGGTEAFF
16	TRBD1	TRBV27	.	TRBJ2-1	TGTGCCAGCAGTTTTTCCCCCGGGACAGCCTTCAATGAGCAGTTCTTC	CASSFSPGTAFNEQFF
15	.	TRBV19	.	TRBJ1-1	TGTGCCAGTAGAGTCAAGCAAGTATTCGGCACTGAAGCTTTCTTT	CASRVKQVFGTEAFF
15	TRBD2	TRBV19	.	TRBJ2-7	TGTGCCAGTAGTATAGATCAGAGCGGGAGCTACGAGCAGTACTTC	CASSIDQSGSYEQYF
14	TRBD1	TRBV7-6	.	TRBJ1-1	TGTGCCAGCAGCCCCCTGATGGAAGGGGGCGAAGCTTTCTTT	CASSPLMEGGEAFF
13	.	TRBV10-2	.	TRBJ2-2	TGCGCCAGCAGTGAGGGGGGCACCGGGGAGCTGTTTTTT	CASSEGGTGELFF
14	TRBD1	TRBV13	once	TRBJ2-7	TGTGCCAGCAGCCTCAGACAGGGTAGGGCCGAGCAGTACTTC	CASSLRQGRAEQYF
13	.	TRBV19	.	TRBJ2-7	TGTGCCAGTAGTATTCAGGGAAGTTACGAGCAGTACTTC	CASSIQGSYEQYF
16	.	TRBV2	.	TRBJ2-1	TGTGCCAGCAGTGAAGGAGCGGAGAGCTCCTACAATGAGCAGTTCTTC	CASSEGAESSYNEQFF